These 8 T cell receptor beta chains share one sample of origin, sequenced in a study of CD8+ T cells in alopecia areata. Following extraction, RNA underwent reverse transcription to cDNA, which served as the sequencing template. TCRdb keeps only in-frame clones here, not all; method: immunoSEQ multiplex PCR. The table shows 120,000 or so clones, with about 50% occurring only once. The source material was NKG2D-low CD8+ T cells sorted from blood. The source is a human donor with alopecia areata.

The chain couples TRBV29-1 to TRBJ1-2; a weak D match, TRBD1 (5 bases). V lost 1 base, J lost 4 bases, and 16 bases lay in between. The germline CDR1 and CDR2 sequences are SQVTM and ANQGSEA. CDR3 size: 15 residues. CDR3 protein: CSVEGGDRDLYGYTF. The CDR3 region has the DNA TGCAGCGTTGAAGGGGGGGACCGGGATCTCTATGGCTACACCTTC.

This sequence joins TRBV27 and TRBJ1-5; D remains unclear. This CDR3 spans 13 amino acids. Trimming stripped 5 bases from V and 5 bases from J, with 10 bases between. Looked up from germline, CDR1 is MNHEY and CDR2 is SMNVEV (reference sequence). The CDR3 sequence is CASSEQGDQPQHF. As DNA, the CDR3 is TGTGCCAGCAGTGAGCAAGGCGATCAGCCCCAGCATTTT.

This chain connects TRBV5-4 to TRBJ2-3; perhaps TRBD2 as D (5 bases). Germline V gives CDR1 SGHNT, CDR2 YYREEE (reference sequence). This CDR3 contains 14 residues. V lost 4 bases and J lost 1, with 10 bases in between. CDR3 loop: CASSPAERTDTQYF. As DNA, the CDR3 is TGTGCCAGCAGCCCAGCGGAACGCACAGATACGCAGTATTTT.

There are a few counts of this clone. The J gene is TRBJ2-1, the V gene TRBV4-1; D is perhaps TRBD1 or TRBD2 (5 bases each). Per the germline V gene, CDR1 is MGHRA and CDR2 is YSYEKL. The CDR3 has 15 amino acids. With 6 bases removed from V and 1 base from J, the gap between germline ends came to 13 bases. The CDR3 reads CASSGERGSYNEQFF. The CDR3 DNA sequence: TGCGCCAGCAGTGGGGAGAGGGGTTCCTACAATGAGCAGTTCTTC.

The chain carries TRBV30 and TRBJ2-1; no firm D call. V was clipped by 0 bases and J by 5 bases, with 11 bases between them. The CDR3 is made up of 14 amino acids. Germline V lookup: CDR1 GTSNPN, CDR2 SVGIG (reference sequence). The CDR3 region is CAWSVPIGNNEQFF. The CDR3, as DNA: TGTGCCTGGAGTGTACCAATCGGAAACAATGAGCAGTTCTTC.

The chain recombines TRBV6-5 with TRBJ2-3, with D unclear. Trimming removed 6 bases at V and 7 bases at J, with 8 bases between. There are 11 residues in the CDR3. CDR1 MNHEY and CDR2 SVGAGI come from the germline V gene. CDR3 sequence (DNA): TGTGCCAGCAGCTCCCTCTATACGCAGTATTTT. Its translation is CASSSLYTQYF.

The chain is built from TRBV5-6 and TRBJ2-2; possible D gene TRBD2, 5 bases. Per germline, CDR1 SGHDT and CDR2 YYEEEE. The ends were cut back, 2 bases at V and 7 bases at J, with 9 bases in the middle. The CDR3 runs to 13 residues. The CDR3 DNA reads TGTGCCAGCAGCTTTGGACTTGGCGGGGAGCTGTTTTTT. Residues: CASSFGLGGELFF.

This chain connects TRBV30 to TRBJ1-1; no clear D. Trimming pared 3 bases from V and 8 bases from J, leaving 10 bases between. The CDR3 is 11 residues long. Germline lookup yields CDR1 GTSNPN and CDR2 SVGIG (reference sequence). CDR3 nucleotides: TGTGCCTGGAGCACCAGACCAGAAGCTTTCTTT. Amino acid sequence: CAWSTRPEAFF.